This entry features one TCR beta chain sequence. The data derive from a study of blood T cell repertoires in COVID-19. For the study at large: Whether acute or convalescent, the COVID-19 samples came from the United States, Italy and Spain. In each case, the material was cDNA or gDNA derived from T cells, B-cell-depleted T cells, or PBMCs.

Between the trimmed V and J ends, which lost 0 bases and 2 bases, there was a span of 16 bases. The CDR3 covers 18 residues. The germline gives CDR1 LGHDT, CDR2 YNNKEL (reference sequence). Per the authors' pipeline: Reference gene primers were amplified, and this amplification served to estimate nucleated cell counts. Method: immunoSEQ multiplex PCR; TCRdb's copy keeps in-frame clones and lacks some. V, J and clone size are taken as reported in that table, and D and trimming were inferred from the DNA itself. The profile shows about 100,000 clones, 91% of them singletons. The origin of this receptor is a human donor in a cohort sampled during active COVID-19. Input material: peripheral blood. The chain carries TRBV3-1 (or the pseudogene TRBV3-2) and TRBJ2-2; a weak D match, TRBD2 (6 bases). The CDR3 loop reads CASSQELELDYNTGELFF. CDR3 DNA: TGTGCCAGCAGCCAAGAATTGGAGTTGGACTACAACACCGGGGAGCTGTTTTTT.